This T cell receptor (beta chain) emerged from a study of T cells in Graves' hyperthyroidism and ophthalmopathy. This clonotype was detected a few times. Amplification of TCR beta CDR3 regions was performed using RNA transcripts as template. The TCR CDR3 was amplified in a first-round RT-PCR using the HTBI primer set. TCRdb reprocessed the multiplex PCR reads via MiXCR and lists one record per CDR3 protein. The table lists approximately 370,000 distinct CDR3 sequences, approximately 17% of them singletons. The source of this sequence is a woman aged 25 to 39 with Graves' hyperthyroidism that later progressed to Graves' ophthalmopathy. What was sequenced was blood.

The CDR3 spells CASRGERSYEQYF. CDR3 DNA: TGTGCCAGCAGAGGGGAGAGATCCTACGAGCAGTACTTC. The chain employs TRBV2 and TRBJ2-7; D may be TRBD1 or TRBD2 (5 bases each). Germline values: CDR1 SNHLY, CDR2 FYNNEI. Trimming stripped 6 bases from V and 1 base from J, with 10 bases between. The CDR3 has 13 residues.